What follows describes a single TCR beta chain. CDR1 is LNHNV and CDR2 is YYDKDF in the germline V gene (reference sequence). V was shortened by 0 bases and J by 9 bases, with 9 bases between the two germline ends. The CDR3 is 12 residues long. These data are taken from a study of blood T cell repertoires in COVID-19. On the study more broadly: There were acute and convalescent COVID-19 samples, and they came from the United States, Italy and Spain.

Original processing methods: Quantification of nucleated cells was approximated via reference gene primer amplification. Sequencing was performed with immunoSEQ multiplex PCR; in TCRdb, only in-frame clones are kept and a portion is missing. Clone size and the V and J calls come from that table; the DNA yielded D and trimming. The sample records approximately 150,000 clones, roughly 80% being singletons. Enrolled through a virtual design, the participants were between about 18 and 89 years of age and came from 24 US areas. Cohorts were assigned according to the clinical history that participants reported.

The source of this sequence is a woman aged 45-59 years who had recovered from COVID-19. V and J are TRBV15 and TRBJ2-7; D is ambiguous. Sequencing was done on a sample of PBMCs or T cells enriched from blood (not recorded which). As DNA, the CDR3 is TGTGCCACCAGCAGAGATGTCGGTAGGCAGTACTTC. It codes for CATSRDVGRQYF.